The 18 T cell receptor beta chains presented below share a single source sample, sequenced in a study of beta chain features in type 1 diabetes. The isolated RNA, all of it, was reverse transcribed, so expressed TCRB transcripts were what got sequenced. Clones were read by immunoSEQ multiplex PCR, and TCRdb kept only the in-frame ones, dropping some. The sample carries around 160,000 clones, roughly 8% recorded once. Study findings and constraints: Across all four CD4+ subsets, people with type 1 diabetes showed modestly shorter TCRB CDR3s.

Their specific antigens are unknown. The sequencing sample was made of central memory CD4+ T cells from blood. These receptors came from a woman aged 18-29 years with type 1 diabetes.

The gene calls are TRBV7-8 and TRBJ2-2; 8 bases line up with TRBD2. Looked up from germline, CDR1 is SGHVS and CDR2 is FQNEAQ. CDR3 length equals 18 residues. V gave up 5 bases and J gave up 4 bases; unmatched junction bases: 15. CDR3 in amino acids: CASSPGSPASGPTGELFF. The CDR3 bases are TGTGCCAGCAGCCCAGGGAGCCCCGCTAGCGGGCCCACCGGGGAGCTGTTTTTT. The entire variable domain, with the rest obtained from reference TRBV7-8 and TRBJ2-2, is as follows: GAGVSQSPRYKVAKRGQDVALRCDPISGHVSLFWYQQALGQGPEFLTYFQNEAQLDKSGLPSDRFFAERPEGSVSTLKIQRTQQEDSAVYLCASSPGSPASGPTGELFFGEGSRLTVL.

DNA for the CDR3: TGTGCCATCAGCCAGGGAGGAGAGCAGTACTTC. The encoded protein is CAISQGGEQYF. The chain links TRBV10-3 to TRBJ2-7, with D perhaps matching TRBD2 (6 bases). The length of the CDR3 is 11 residues. From germline, CDR1 is ENHRY and CDR2 SYGVKD. The V end was cut by 6 bases, the J end by 7 bases, with 10 bases between.

This clone was found a few times. V and J are TRBV5-1 and TRBJ1-6; 10 bases line up with TRBD1. V shed 4 bases, J shed 6 bases, and the junction held 4 bases outside the gene matches. CDR3 length: 15 residues. Germline CDR1 and CDR2: SGHRS and YFSETQ. The CDR3 nucleotides read TGCGCCAGCAGCACTGACAGGGGGCGTAATTCACCCCTCCACTTT. It specifies CASSTDRGRNSPLHF.

This clone was seen a handful of times. V usage is TRBV25-1 and J usage is TRBJ1-1; a possible D gene is TRBD1 (6 bases). The CDR3 extends over 14 amino acids. Trimming took off 6 bases at V and 4 bases at J, with 15 bases between the two ends. The germline V gene has CDR1 MGHDK and CDR2 SYGVNS. CDR3 DNA: TGTGCCAGCAGAACAAAAGGACAGACCACTGAAGCTTTCTTT. Amino acids: CASRTKGQTTEAFF.

The chain uses TRBV11-2 and TRBJ2-7, with D unclear. In germline, CDR1 is SGHAT, CDR2 FQNNGV. The V end was cut by 1 base, the J end by 7 bases, with 11 bases between. The CDR3 covers 13 residues. The CDR3 nucleotides read TGTGCCAGCAGCTTAGCCCATCCCGGGGAGCAGTACTTC. Its protein product is CASSLAHPGEQYF.

This clone has only a few counts. The rearrangement uses TRBV7-9 and TRBJ1-5, with D perhaps matching TRBD1 (5 bases). Deletions cut 3 bases from V and 2 bases from J, with 11 bases between. CDR3 size: 15 residues. The germline V gene encodes CDR1 SEHNR and CDR2 FQNEAQ (reference sequence). CDR3 nucleotides: TGTGCCAGCAGCTTGGGGCTTTCGGGCAATCAGCCCCAGCATTTT. Protein: CASSLGLSGNQPQHF.

The sample holds a few counts of this clone. V and J are TRBV28 and TRBJ2-7; 7 bases match TRBD1. The CDR3 covers 13 residues. With 6 bases clipped from V and 5 bases from J, the junction kept 7 bases outside the gene matches. Looked up from germline, CDR1 is MDHEN and CDR2 is SYDVKM. The CDR3, as DNA: TGTGCCAGCAGCCCGGGACAGTCGGACGAGCAGTACTTC. Translation gives CASSPGQSDEQYF.

V gene TRBV29-1 combines with J gene TRBJ2-1, with 10 bases matching TRBD2. CDR3 length: 15 residues. Germline-derived CDR1 and CDR2 are SQVTM and ANQGSEA. Unmatched junction bases numbered 11, after V lost 5 bases and J lost 7 bases. The CDR3 is CSVLELAGRGNEQFF. The CDR3, as DNA: TGCAGCGTTCTAGAACTAGCGGGGCGAGGGAATGAGCAGTTCTTC.

This clone was observed a few times. This chain connects TRBV11-2 to TRBJ2-1; D not certain. The CDR3 sequence is 12 residues long. CDR1 is SGHAT, CDR2 FQNNGV, per germline. V was cut by 5 bases and J by 9 bases, with 11 bases left in between. CDR3 bases: TGTGCCAGCAGCCCCATATCGAGTGAGCAGTTCTTC. Its protein product is CASSPISSEQFF.

This clone has more than one count but fewer than ten. The chain recombines TRBV9 with TRBJ2-5, with D perhaps matching TRBD2 (5 bases). Trimming removed 4 bases from V and 3 bases from J, with 13 bases in between. There are 14 residues in the CDR3. From germline, CDR1 is SGDLS and CDR2 YYNGEE. CDR3: CASSSRTGEETQYF. CDR3 nucleotides: TGTGCCAGCAGCTCGAGGACTGGGGAAGAGACCCAGTACTTC. The full variable domain, its missing parts supplied by reference TRBV9 and TRBJ2-5, is DSGVTQTPKHLITATGQRVTLRCSPRSGDLSVYWYQQSLDQGLQFLIQYYNGEERAKGNILERFSAQQFPDLHSELNLSSLELGDSALYFCASSSRTGEETQYFGPGTRLLVL.

V gene TRBV29-1 combines with J gene TRBJ2-5, with D perhaps TRBD2 (5 bases). The J call may not be correct, given that the DNA end is closer to TRBJ2-7. Germline assignment: CDR1 SQVTM and CDR2 ANQGSEA. This CDR3 contains 12 residues. The CDR3 DNA follows: TGCAGCGCTTCTAGCATTTACTACGAGCAGTACTTC. Translating gives CSASSIYYEQYF.

This clone was seen a few times. CDR3 amino acids: CASRQVFAGELFF. In nucleotides, the CDR3 is TGTGCCAGCAGACAGGTCTTCGCCGGGGAGCTGTTTTTT. The J gene is TRBJ2-2, the V gene TRBV14, with a tentative D call TRBD1 (5 bases). This CDR3 region has 13 residues. The V gene's germline CDR1 is SGHDN and CDR2 FVKESK. Deletions cut 6 bases from V and 6 bases from J, with 11 bases between.

The chain uses TRBV5-5 and TRBJ2-5, with 7 bases matching TRBD2. The germline V gene has CDR1 SGHKS and CDR2 YYEKEE (reference sequence). The CDR3 has 16 residues. With 3 bases clipped from V and 2 bases from J, the junction kept 10 bases outside the gene matches. For the CDR3, the DNA is TGTGCCAGCAGCTGGGGGAGCGGGACTGGGCAAGAGACCCAGTACTTC. Translating gives CASSWGSGTGQETQYF.

This clone was seen a few times. The rearrangement uses TRBV5-1 and TRBJ2-5; 11 nucleotides agree with TRBD2. The CDR3 totals 16 residues. Germline loops: CDR1 SGHRS, CDR2 YFSETQ. V shed 1 base and J 1 base; nucleotides not matched to a gene: 3. The CDR3: CASSLSGLAAQETQYF. CDR3 coding DNA: TGCGCCAGCAGCTTGTCGGGACTAGCGGCCCAAGAGACCCAGTACTTC.

This clone was seen more than once but under ten times. The gene calls are TRBV5-6 and TRBJ2-6; a possible D gene is TRBD2 (5 bases). V was pared by 3 bases and J by 2 bases, with 12 bases between. From germline, CDR1 is SGHDT and CDR2 YYEEEE. CDR3 length: 16 amino acids. The CDR3 DNA sequence: TGTGCCAGCAGCTGGGAGTGGGTTGCTGGGGCCAACGTCCTGACTTTC. Translating it yields CASSWEWVAGANVLTF.

This clone has only a few counts. This sequence joins TRBV29-1 and TRBJ2-7; a possible D gene is TRBD1 (5 bases). Trimming removed 3 bases from V and 2 bases from J, with 8 bases in between. The CDR3 has 12 residues. Germline V gene data show CDR1 as SQVTM and CDR2 as ANQGSEA. The CDR3 bases are TGCAGCGTTGAGGGGCCCGCCTACGAGCAGTACTTC. Amino acids: CSVEGPAYEQYF.

The V and J genes are TRBV13 and TRBJ1-5; D is ambiguous. V was trimmed by 4 bases and J by 5 bases, leaving 15 bases between them. From germline, CDR1 is PRHDT and CDR2 FYEKMQ (reference sequence). This CDR3 region has 15 residues. The CDR3 nucleotides read TGTGCCAGCAGCTACAGACGAGCCAAGGATCAGCCCCAGCATTTT. Translating gives CASSYRRAKDQPQHF.

This rearrangement joins TRBV4-2 to TRBJ2-7, with TRBD2 matching 13 bases. The V segment lost 1 base and the J segment 3 bases; nucleotides outside the gene matches: 6. The CDR3 totals 17 residues. Germline CDR1 is LGHNA and CDR2 is YNFKEQ. In nucleotides, the CDR3 is TGTGCCAGCAGCCAAGGAACGGGGACTAGCGGGGTCTACGAGCAGTACTTC. It is translated as CASSQGTGTSGVYEQYF.